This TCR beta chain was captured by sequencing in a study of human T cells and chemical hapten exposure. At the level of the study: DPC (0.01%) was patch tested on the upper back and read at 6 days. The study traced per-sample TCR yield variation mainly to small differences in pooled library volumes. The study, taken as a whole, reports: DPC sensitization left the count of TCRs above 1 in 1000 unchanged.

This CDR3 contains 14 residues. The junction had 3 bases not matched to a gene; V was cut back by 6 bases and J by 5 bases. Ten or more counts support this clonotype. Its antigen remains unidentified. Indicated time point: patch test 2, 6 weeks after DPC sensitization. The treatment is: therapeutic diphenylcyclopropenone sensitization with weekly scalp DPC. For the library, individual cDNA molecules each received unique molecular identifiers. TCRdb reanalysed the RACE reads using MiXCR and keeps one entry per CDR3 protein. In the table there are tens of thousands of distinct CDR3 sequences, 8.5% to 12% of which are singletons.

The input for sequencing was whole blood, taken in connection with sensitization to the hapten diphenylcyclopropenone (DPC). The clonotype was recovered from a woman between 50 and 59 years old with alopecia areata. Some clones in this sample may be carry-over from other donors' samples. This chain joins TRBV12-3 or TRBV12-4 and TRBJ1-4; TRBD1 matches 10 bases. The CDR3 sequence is CASSPGQGNEKLFF. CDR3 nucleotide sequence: TGTGCCAGCAGCCCGGGACAGGGGAATGAAAAACTGTTTTTT.